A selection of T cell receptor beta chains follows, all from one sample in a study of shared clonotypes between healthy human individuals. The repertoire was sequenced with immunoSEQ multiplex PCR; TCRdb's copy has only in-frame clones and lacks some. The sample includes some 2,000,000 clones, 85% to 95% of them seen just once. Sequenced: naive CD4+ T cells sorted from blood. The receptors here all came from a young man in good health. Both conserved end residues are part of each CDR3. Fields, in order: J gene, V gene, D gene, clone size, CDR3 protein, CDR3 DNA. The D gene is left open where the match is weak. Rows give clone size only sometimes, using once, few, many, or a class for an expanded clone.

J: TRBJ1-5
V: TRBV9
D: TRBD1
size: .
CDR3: CASSSTGGFQPQHF
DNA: TGTGCCAGCAGCTCAACAGGGGGGTTTCAGCCCCAGCATTTT

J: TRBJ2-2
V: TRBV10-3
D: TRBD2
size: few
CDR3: CAVRLAANTGELFF
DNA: TGTGCCGTCCGGCTAGCGGCGAACACCGGGGAGCTGTTTTTT

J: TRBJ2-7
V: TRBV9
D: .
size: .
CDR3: CASSVGLEVANEQYF
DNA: TGTGCCAGCAGCGTAGGGTTAGAGGTCGCGAACGAGCAGTACTTC

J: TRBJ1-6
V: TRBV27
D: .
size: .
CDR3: CASSFLHSWGGNSPLHF
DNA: TGTGCCAGCAGTTTCCTTCATTCTTGGGGGGGAAATTCACCCCTCCACTTT

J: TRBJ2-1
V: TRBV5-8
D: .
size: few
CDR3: CASGRGESPYNEQFF
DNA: TGTGCCAGCGGCCGAGGGGAGAGTCCCTACAATGAGCAGTTCTTC

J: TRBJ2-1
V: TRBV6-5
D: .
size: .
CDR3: CASSFGQLLYNEQFF
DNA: TGTGCCAGCAGTTTTGGACAGCTTTTATACAATGAGCAGTTCTTC

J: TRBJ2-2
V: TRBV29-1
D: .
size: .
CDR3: CSVEGAGELFF
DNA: TGCAGCGTTGAGGGGGCCGGGGAGCTGTTTTTT

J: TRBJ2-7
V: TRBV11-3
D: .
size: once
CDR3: CASSPGRQSDEQYF
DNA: TGTGCCAGCAGCCCTGGCCGACAGTCAGACGAGCAGTACTTC

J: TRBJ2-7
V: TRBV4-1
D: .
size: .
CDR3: CASSQGFYHRSNYEQYF
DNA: TGCGCCAGCAGCCAAGGTTTTTACCACAGGTCCAACTACGAGCAGTACTTC

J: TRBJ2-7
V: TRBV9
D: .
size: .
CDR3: CASSVAKGNSEQYF
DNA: TGTGCCAGCAGCGTAGCCAAGGGAAATAGCGAGCAGTACTTC

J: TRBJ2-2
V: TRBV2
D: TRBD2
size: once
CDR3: CASTEGLISAGELFF
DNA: TGTGCCAGCACCGAGGGACTAATCTCGGCCGGGGAGCTGTTTTTT

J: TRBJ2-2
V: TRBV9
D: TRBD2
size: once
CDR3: CASSVGTSSNTGELFF
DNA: TGTGCCAGCAGCGTCGGGACTAGTTCCAACACCGGGGAGCTGTTTTTT

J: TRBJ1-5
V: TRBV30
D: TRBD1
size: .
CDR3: CAWRELDRASNQPQHF
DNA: TGTGCCTGGAGGGAACTAGACAGGGCGAGCAATCAGCCCCAGCATTTT

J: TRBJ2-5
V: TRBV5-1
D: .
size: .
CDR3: CASAGTPSQETQYF
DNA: TGCGCCAGCGCCGGGACACCTTCCCAAGAGACCCAGTACTTC

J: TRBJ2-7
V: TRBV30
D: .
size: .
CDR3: CAWSSGNGLYEQYF
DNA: TGTGCCTGGAGTTCAGGAAACGGTCTCTACGAGCAGTACTTC

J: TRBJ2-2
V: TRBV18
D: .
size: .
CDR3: CASSPLLAGELFF
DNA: TGTGCCAGCTCACCTCTACTAGCCGGGGAGCTGTTTTTT

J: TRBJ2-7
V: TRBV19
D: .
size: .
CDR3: CASSRAFSTYEQYF
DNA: TGTGCCAGTAGCCGGGCCTTTTCGACCTACGAGCAGTACTTC

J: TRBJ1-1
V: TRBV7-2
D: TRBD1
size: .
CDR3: CASRAGGAGTEAFF
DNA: TGTGCCAGCAGGGCAGGGGGCGCAGGGACTGAAGCTTTCTTT

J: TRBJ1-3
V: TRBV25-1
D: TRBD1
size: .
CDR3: CASSEFGDSGNTIYF
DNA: TGTGCCAGCAGTGAATTCGGGGACAGCGGAAACACCATATATTTT

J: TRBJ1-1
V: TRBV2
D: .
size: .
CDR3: CASSVLPETEAFF
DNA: TGTGCCAGCAGTGTTTTACCAGAGACTGAAGCTTTCTTT

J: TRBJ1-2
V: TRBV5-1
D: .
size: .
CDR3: CASSLAQGGYGYTF
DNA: TGCGCCAGCAGCTTGGCTCAGGGTGGCTATGGCTACACCTTC

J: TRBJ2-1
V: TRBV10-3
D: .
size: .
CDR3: CAISDEGDLTYNEQFF
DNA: TGTGCCATCAGTGACGAGGGAGATTTAACCTACAATGAGCAGTTCTTC